Below, 27 T cell receptor beta chains from the same sample are listed, as sequenced in a study of long-term antiretroviral therapy in people with HIV. Assay version v3.0 of immunoSEQ was used, and it was run at survey level. The table came from immunoSEQ multiplex PCR; TCRdb's copy has only in-frame clones and leaves some out. The data hold 20,000 to 25,000 clones, with approximately 89% observed a single time. The specimen was unsorted PBMCs, collected around 2.7 years after starting antiretroviral therapy. The receptors come from a woman in her 50s with HIV.

This clone showed up just once. The chain uses TRBV27 and TRBJ2-2; D might be TRBD2 (5 bases). The V gene lost 6 bases and the J gene lost 6 bases, with 14 bases spanning the gap. Germline loops: CDR1 MNHEY, CDR2 SMNVEV (reference sequence). CDR3 length: 14 amino acids. The CDR3 loop is CASREGVGPGELFF. CDR3 coding DNA: TGTGCCAGCAGAGAGGGCGTAGGCCCCGGGGAGCTGTTTTTT.

V gene TRBV18 combines with J gene TRBJ2-2; D is possibly TRBD2 (5 bases). Trimming cost V 1 base and J 1 base, with 10 bases left between them. CDR1 is KGHSH and CDR2 is LQKENI in the germline V gene. The CDR3 is made up of 16 amino acids. The CDR3 loop reads CASSPRFGMNTGELFF. In DNA form, the CDR3 reads TGTGCCAGCTCACCACGTTTCGGGATGAACACCGGGGAGCTGTTTTTT.

The V call is TRBV25-1, the J call TRBJ1-5; perhaps TRBD1 as D (5 bases). The CDR3 has 15 amino acids. Germline CDR1 is MGHDK and CDR2 is SYGVNS. With 3 bases removed from V and 3 bases from J, the gap between germline ends came to 12 bases. The CDR3 nucleotides read TGTGCCAGCAGTGACAGGGACGGTTACAATCAGCCCCAGCATTTT. Its protein is CASSDRDGYNQPQHF.

The V and J genes are TRBV21-1 and TRBJ2-7; the table names TRBD1, a call not compared with the DNA. TRBV21-1 is labeled a pseudogene. The CDR3 is 20 amino acids. This chain's CDR3 is CASSKICETGVPFYAYEQYF. CDR3 nucleotides: TGTGCCAGCAGCAAAATTTGCGAGACAGGGGTCCCCTTTTACGCCTACGAGCAGTACTTC.

V and J are TRBV5-1 and TRBJ2-2, with 9 bases identical to TRBD2. Germline loops: CDR1 SGHRS, CDR2 YFSETQ. V was pared by 5 bases and J by 6 bases, with 8 bases of the junction left unmatched. The CDR3 loop spans 15 amino acids. DNA for the CDR3: TGCGCCAGCAGACGTATAGCGGGAGAGGCCGGGGAGCTGTTTTTT. Its translation is CASRRIAGEAGELFF.

The rearrangement uses TRBV10-3 and TRBJ2-1; TRBD1 might be the D (5 bases). With 6 bases removed from V and 5 bases from J, the gap between germline ends came to 11 bases. CDR1 ENHRY and CDR2 SYGVKD come from the germline V gene. The CDR3 length is 13 residues. This CDR3 reads CAIRVGPDNEQFF. The CDR3 DNA sequence: TGTGCCATCAGGGTGGGGCCTGACAATGAGCAGTTCTTC.

V usage is TRBV6-5 and J usage is TRBJ2-7; 10 nucleotides align to TRBD1. V shed 6 bases, J shed 5 bases, and the junction held 7 bases outside the gene matches. Germline CDR1 and CDR2: MNHEY and SVGAGI. CDR3 size: 14 residues. The CDR3 protein is CASRRTGGGDEQYF. The DNA of the CDR3 is TGTGCCAGCAGGAGGACAGGGGGAGGAGACGAGCAGTACTTC.

This chain connects TRBV5-6 to TRBJ2-1; D unclear. CDR1 and CDR2 (germline): SGHDT, YYEEEE. The CDR3 runs 17 residues. Trimming pared 0 bases from V and 1 base from J, leaving 14 bases between. CDR3 loop: CASSLGTPPVSYNEQFF. DNA for the CDR3: TGTGCCAGCAGCTTGGGGACCCCACCAGTTTCCTACAATGAGCAGTTCTTC.

J is TRBJ2-1 and V is TRBV7-3; D possibly uses TRBD1 or TRBD2 (7 bases each). This CDR3 contains 19 residues. CDR1 is SGHTA and CDR2 is FQGTGA in the germline V gene. V gave up 5 bases and J gave up 2 bases, with 25 bases separating them. The CDR3 protein is CASSLWGHRAGQTYNEQFF. The CDR3 nucleotides read TGTGCCAGCAGCCTGTGGGGACATCGAGCGGGACAGACCTACAATGAGCAGTTCTTC.

The chain has TRBV4-3 and TRBJ2-1; 9 nucleotides match TRBD2. The CDR3 has 19 residues. V trimming: 0 bases; J trimming: 3 bases; junction bases outside the gene matches: 12. Germline values: CDR1 LGHNA, CDR2 YSLEER. The CDR3 here is CASSQDGGPASGIYNEQFF. DNA for the CDR3: TGCGCCAGCAGCCAAGATGGTGGCCCGGCTAGCGGGATCTACAATGAGCAGTTCTTC.

The chain uses TRBV10-3 and TRBJ1-1; D possibly corresponds to TRBD1 (6 bases). Per germline, CDR1 ENHRY and CDR2 SYGVKD. This CDR3 spans 19 amino acids. The V gene lost 7 bases and the J gene lost 0 bases, with 27 bases spanning the gap. CDR3 in amino acids: CAITPREAGEGKMNTEAFF. The CDR3 nucleotides are TGTGCCATCACCCCGCGTGAGGCAGGGGAAGGCAAGATGAACACTGAAGCTTTCTTT.

The chain joins TRBV5-1 to TRBJ2-3, with D possibly being TRBD2 (7 bases). Trimming took off 3 bases at V and 6 bases at J, with 11 bases between the two ends. Germline V gene data show CDR1 as SGHRS and CDR2 as YFSETQ. The CDR3 length is 13 residues. CDR3 nucleotide sequence: TGCGCCAGCAGCTGGGGGGGGCTTGATACGCAGTATTTT. It encodes CASSWGGLDTQYF.

V and J are TRBV7-9 and TRBJ2-7; 9 positions agree with TRBD2. Looked up from germline, CDR1 is SEHNR and CDR2 is FQNEAQ (reference sequence). V lost 1 base to trimming and J lost 2 bases; unmatched junction nucleotides: 9. The CDR3 is made up of 17 amino acids. The CDR3 spells CASSLGGAGGRAYEQYF. CDR3 bases: TGTGCCAGCAGCTTAGGAGGAGCGGGCGGGAGGGCCTACGAGCAGTACTTC.

The chain joins TRBV28 to TRBJ1-3; TRBD1 is a possible D gene (5 bases). V lost 5 bases and J 0 bases, leaving 11 bases between the germline ends. Germline V gives CDR1 MDHEN, CDR2 SYDVKM. The length of the CDR3 is 15 residues. As DNA, the CDR3 is TGTGCCAGCAGTCGAGACAGACCCTCTGGAAACACCATATATTTT. It specifies CASSRDRPSGNTIYF.

This clone was counted a single time. The J gene is TRBJ2-1, the V gene TRBV11-1; D gene uncertain. The V end lost 10 bases, the J end lost 0 bases, and 10 bases lay between the germline ends. The CDR3 spans 13 residues. From germline, CDR1 is SGHAT and CDR2 FQDESV (reference sequence). The CDR3 sequence is CATTGISYNEQFF. The CDR3 DNA follows: TGTGCCACGACCGGAATCTCCTACAATGAGCAGTTCTTC.

This rearrangement joins TRBV10-3 to TRBJ2-1; D is ambiguous. There are 15 residues in the CDR3. Germline lookup yields CDR1 ENHRY and CDR2 SYGVKD. V was shortened by 0 bases and J by 2 bases, with 8 bases between the two germline ends. CDR3 region: CAISESVETYNEQFF. CDR3 in DNA: TGTGCCATCAGTGAGTCTGTAGAGACCTACAATGAGCAGTTCTTC.

CDR3 nucleotides: TGTGCCAGCAGTGCTGAAGGGGTAGGGCAGTACTTC. Protein sequence: CASSAEGVGQYF. The V gene is TRBV6-5, the J gene TRBJ2-7; a possible D gene is TRBD1 (5 bases). Germline-derived CDR1 and CDR2 are MNHEY and SVGAGI. Trimming left V 5 bases short and J 9 bases short, with 14 bases between. The CDR3 has 12 amino acids.

The rearrangement links TRBV28 to TRBJ2-5, with 10 nucleotides matching TRBD2. Per germline, CDR1 MDHEN and CDR2 SYDVKM. Germline trimming cut 3 bases from V and 4 bases from J; bases unmatched to any gene: 8. This CDR3 region has 16 residues. For the CDR3, the DNA is TGTGCCAGCAGTTTTCCGAGCGGGAGGGCCGGAGAGACCCAGTACTTC. Its translation: CASSFPSGRAGETQYF.

The CDR3 region is CASSLGGVYNEQFF. The CDR3 bases are TGCGCCAGCAGCTTGGGAGGGGTCTACAATGAGCAGTTCTTC. The V call is TRBV5-1, the J call TRBJ2-1; D may match TRBD1 or TRBD2 (5 bases each). The CDR3 totals 14 residues. Germline V gene data show CDR1 as SGHRS and CDR2 as YFSETQ. V lost 0 bases to trimming and J lost 3 bases, with 7 bases between them.

V gene TRBV28 combines with J gene TRBJ2-3; 7 bases are shared with TRBD1. Losses at the gene ends were 4 bases for V and 3 bases for J; bases not matched to a gene: 10. There are 16 residues in the CDR3. In germline, CDR1 is MDHEN, CDR2 SYDVKM. The CDR3 region is CASSSEPAGGTDTQYF. CDR3 DNA sequence: TGTGCCAGCAGTTCCGAACCGGCAGGGGGTACAGATACGCAGTATTTT.

V and J are TRBV27 and TRBJ2-7, with TRBD1 matching 10 bases. The length of the CDR3 is 15 residues. Germline assignment: CDR1 MNHEY and CDR2 SMNVEV (reference sequence). J was trimmed by 6 bases and V by 10 bases; bases with no gene match: 15. CDR3 DNA: TGTGCCACGACTTCGAGGGACAGGGGTTTTTCCGAGCAGTACTTC. Translated: CATTSRDRGFSEQYF.

This clone has only one observation. The V and J genes are TRBV27 and TRBJ2-2; the D gene is possibly TRBD2 (6 bases). V lost 4 bases, J lost 6 bases, and 27 bases lay in between. The germline V gene encodes CDR1 MNHEY and CDR2 SMNVEV (reference sequence). The CDR3 is made up of 19 amino acids. CDR3 in amino acids: CASSYQLAGGSSVPGELFF. CDR3 sequence (DNA): TGTGCCAGCAGTTACCAACTAGCTGGGGGGAGCTCCGTCCCCGGGGAGCTGTTTTTT.

Comment on this clone: This sample includes further DNA sequences coding for the same CDR3. V usage is TRBV7-2 and J usage is TRBJ2-3; 9 bases align to TRBD2. J lost 4 bases, V lost 1 base, and 3 bases had no gene match. CDR3 length: 15 amino acids. The germline CDR1 and CDR2 sequences are SGHTA and FQGNSA. The CDR3 region has the DNA TGTGCCAGCAGCTTAGGGGGACTAGCCGCAGATACGCAGTATTTT. Translation gives CASSLGGLAADTQYF.

Relative to its sample, this clone is medium-sized. This rearrangement joins TRBV7-9 to TRBJ2-7, with D unresolved. The CDR3 covers 14 residues. CDR1 SEHNR and CDR2 FQNEAQ come from the germline V gene (reference sequence). Trimming shortened V by 1 base and J by 2 bases, and 9 bases separated the two germline ends. The CDR3 DNA reads TGTGCCAGCAGCTTAGTTTGGGCAGCCTACGAGCAGTACTTC. This encodes CASSLVWAAYEQYF.

Worth noting for this clone: This sample also contains other DNA sequences that code for the same CDR3. J is TRBJ1-3 and V is TRBV6-5, with a tentative D call TRBD1 (5 bases). Germline-derived CDR1 and CDR2 are MNHEY and SVGAGI. The V end was cut by 0 bases, the J end by 4 bases, with 10 bases between. This CDR3 region has 15 residues. CDR3 nucleotide sequence: TGTGCCAGCAGTTACTCTGGGGGATCCGGAAACACCATATATTTT. It encodes CASSYSGGSGNTIYF.

This chain joins TRBV7-9 and TRBJ1-1, with D possibly matching TRBD1 (6 bases). Germline V lookup: CDR1 SEHNR, CDR2 FQNEAQ (reference sequence). CDR3 length: 12 residues. Trimming removed 4 bases at V and 5 bases at J, with 8 bases between. As DNA, the CDR3 is TGTGCCAGCAGCTCAACAGGGACTGAAGCTTTCTTT. Amino acid sequence: CASSSTGTEAFF.

V gene TRBV6-5 combines with J gene TRBJ2-7; possibly TRBD1 for D (5 bases). Trimming shortened V by 6 bases and J by 0 bases, and 9 bases separated the two germline ends. The CDR3 totals 13 residues. Germline values: CDR1 MNHEY, CDR2 SVGAGI. CDR3 in amino acids: CASRDTSSYEQYF. CDR3 in DNA: TGTGCCAGCAGGGACACCTCCTCCTACGAGCAGTACTTC.